These 27 T cell receptor beta chains were all obtained from the same sample, sequenced in a study of cytomegalovirus exposure and HLA in healthy donors. Primers included in the PCR were 60 Vbeta and 13 Jbeta primers. TCRdb keeps only in-frame clones here, not all; method: immunoSEQ multiplex PCR. This listing includes approximately 93,000 clones. Sequences were obtained from PBMCs. The receptors were gathered from a woman aged 30 to 39 in good health and CMV-seronegative.

The gene calls are TRBV7-9 and TRBJ2-1; TRBD1 might be the D (6 bases). The CDR3 loop spans 15 amino acids. Trimming removed 4 bases at V and 4 bases at J, with 14 bases between. Germline lookup yields CDR1 SEHNR and CDR2 FQNEAQ (reference sequence). In DNA, the CDR3 is TGTGCCAGCAGCTCGAGGTTGGGGGCTTACAATGAGCAGTTCTTC. The encoded protein is CASSSRLGAYNEQFF. The full variable domain, in which reference TRBV7-9 and TRBJ2-1 provide the parts outside the CDR3, is DTGVSQNPRHKITKRGQNVTFRCDPISEHNRLYWYRQTLGQGPEFLTYFQNEAQLEKSRLLSDRFSAERPKGSFSTLEIQRTEQGDSAMYLCASSSRLGAYNEQFFGPGTRLTVL.

This chain uses TRBV15 with TRBJ2-7, with D unresolved. V was pared by 5 bases and J by 2 bases, with 13 bases between. The germline CDR1 and CDR2 sequences are LNHNV and YYDKDF (reference sequence). The CDR3 is 14 amino acids. In nucleotides, the CDR3 is TGTGCCACCAGCCCGGGTTTTTCAACCTACGAGCAGTACTTC. This translates into CATSPGFSTYEQYF.

The V call is TRBV5-5, the J call TRBJ1-1; no clear D. Germline CDR1 SGHKS, CDR2 YYEKEE (reference sequence). Deletions cut 0 bases from V and 11 bases from J, with 11 bases between. The CDR3 spans 12 residues. CDR3: CASSLGPSGAFF. DNA of the CDR3: TGTGCCAGCAGCTTGGGACCCTCGGGGGCTTTCTTT. The full variable domain, completed using reference TRBV5-5 and TRBJ1-1, is DAGVTQSPTHLIKTRGQQVTLRCSPISGHKSVSWYQQVLGQGPQFIFQYYEKEERGRGNFPDRFSARQFPNYSSELNVNALLLGDSALYLCASSLGPSGAFFGQGTRLTVV.

V and J are TRBV6-5 and TRBJ2-5; tentative D call: TRBD2 (6 bases). The V gene lost 6 bases and the J gene lost 1 base, with 15 bases spanning the gap. The CDR3 is 15 amino acids. Germline loops: CDR1 MNHEY, CDR2 SVGAGI. The CDR3 here is CASSYMGGLQETQYF. CDR3 in DNA: TGTGCCAGCAGCTACATGGGGGGACTCCAAGAGACCCAGTACTTC.

The chain joins TRBV4-1 to TRBJ2-1; D unresolved. The CDR3 totals 16 residues. Germline V lookup: CDR1 MGHRA, CDR2 YSYEKL. Trimming stripped 1 base from V and 5 bases from J, with 15 bases between. The CDR3 is CASSQGPHSPDNEQFF. In DNA form, the CDR3 reads TGCGCCAGCAGCCAAGGGCCCCACAGCCCGGACAATGAGCAGTTCTTC.

This chain uses TRBV15 with TRBJ2-5, with a possible D match to TRBD1 (5 bases). The DNA end lines up better with TRBJ2-7; the J call may be wrong. This CDR3 region has 14 residues. Germline V lookup: CDR1 LNHNV, CDR2 YYDKDF (reference sequence). CDR3 in amino acids: CATSRVQGDYEQYF. The DNA of the CDR3 is TGTGCCACCAGCAGAGTGCAAGGGGACTACGAGCAGTACTTC.

The chain has TRBV28 and TRBJ2-5; D ambiguous. The germline V gene encodes CDR1 MDHEN and CDR2 SYDVKM. Trimming shortened V by 7 bases and J by 4 bases, and 19 bases separated the two germline ends. The CDR3 contains 15 residues. CDR3 sequence reads: CASTLSGGFPETQYF. The CDR3 DNA reads as TGTGCCAGCACCCTTTCGGGTGGGTTCCCAGAGACCCAGTACTTC.

V is TRBV2 and J is TRBJ1-5; TRBD1 agrees at 7 bases. There are 15 residues in the CDR3. V shed 6 bases and J 2 bases; nucleotides not matched to a gene: 7. Germline CDR1 is SNHLY and CDR2 is FYNNEI. The CDR3 reads CASSAGTVGNQPQHF. The CDR3 DNA follows: TGTGCCAGCAGCGCCGGGACAGTGGGCAATCAGCCCCAGCATTTT. Filled out from reference TRBV2 and TRBJ1-5, the complete variable domain reads EPEVTQTPSHQVTQMGQEVILRCVPISNHLYFYWYRQILGQKVEFLVSFYNNEISEKSEIFDDQFSVERPDGSNFTLKIRSTKLEDSAMYFCASSAGTVGNQPQHFGDGTRLSIL.

The V call is TRBV30, the J call TRBJ2-3; 8 bases align to TRBD2. The length of the CDR3 is 13 residues. V trimming: 1 base; J trimming: 5 bases; junction bases outside the gene matches: 2. Germline CDR1 is GTSNPN and CDR2 is SVGIG (reference sequence). DNA for the CDR3: TGTGCCTGGAGTGCGGGGGGGGGAGATACGCAGTATTTT. Its translation: CAWSAGGGDTQYF.

V and J are TRBV2 and TRBJ2-7, with D tentatively TRBD1 (6 bases). Germline V gives CDR1 SNHLY, CDR2 FYNNEI. The CDR3 totals 13 residues. Trimming took 11 bases from V and 0 from J, leaving 14 bases between them. The DNA for the CDR3 is TGTGCCGGAGAGACAGGTAGCTCCTACGAGCAGTACTTC. Translation gives CAGETGSSYEQYF.

The chain employs TRBV7-2 and TRBJ1-2, with D maybe TRBD1 (5 bases). The CDR3 sequence is 13 residues long. Trimming removed 7 bases from V and 5 bases from J, with 14 bases in between. The germline CDR1 and CDR2 sequences are SGHTA and FQGNSA. Here the CDR3 reads CASTGGRVYGYTF. The CDR3 coding sequence is TGTGCCAGCACGGGGGGAAGGGTGTATGGCTACACCTTC.

The chain employs TRBV9 and TRBJ2-1; D might be TRBD2 (6 bases). Germline V gene sequence: CDR1 SGDLS, CDR2 YYNGEE. CDR3 size: 14 residues. The V end was cut by 0 bases, the J end by 6 bases, with 10 bases between. CDR3 region: CASSVDGGANEQFF. CDR3 coding DNA: TGTGCCAGCAGCGTAGATGGAGGGGCCAATGAGCAGTTCTTC.

V gene TRBV9 combines with J gene TRBJ1-2; no reliable D call. This CDR3 region has 14 residues. The V end lost 3 bases, the J end lost 3 bases, and 12 bases lay between the germline ends. The germline V gene has CDR1 SGDLS and CDR2 YYNGEE. CDR3 region: CASSGGDGYYGYTF. CDR3 DNA sequence: TGTGCCAGCAGCGGCGGTGACGGATACTATGGCTACACCTTC.

The rearrangement uses TRBV7-2 and TRBJ2-1, with 9 nucleotides matching TRBD2. The V segment lost 0 bases and the J segment 6 bases; nucleotides outside the gene matches: 6. The CDR3 totals 16 residues. Germline CDR1 is SGHTA and CDR2 is FQGNSA. CDR3 sequence reads: CASSLARASGANEQFF. The CDR3 DNA follows: TGTGCCAGCAGCTTAGCCCGGGCTAGCGGGGCCAATGAGCAGTTCTTC.

The rearrangement uses TRBV9 and TRBJ2-1; D not resolved. The CDR3 runs 15 residues. Germline V gives CDR1 SGDLS, CDR2 YYNGEE. The germline V and J ends were trimmed by 0 bases and 0 bases, with 7 bases remaining between them. The CDR3 DNA is TGTGCCAGCAGCGTAGACTTGAGCTCCTACAATGAGCAGTTCTTC. It yields the protein CASSVDLSSYNEQFF. Full variable domain (rest looked up from reference TRBV9 and TRBJ2-1): DSGVTQTPKHLITATGQRVTLRCSPRSGDLSVYWYQQSLDQGLQFLIQYYNGEERAKGNILERFSAQQFPDLHSELNLSSLELGDSALYFCASSVDLSSYNEQFFGPGTRLTVL.

The J gene is TRBJ1-1, the V gene TRBV9; the match to TRBD1 covers 9 bases. This CDR3 is 17 amino acids long. The ends lost 4 bases at V and 5 bases at J; junction bases unmatched: 15. Germline V CDR1 and CDR2: SGDLS, YYNGEE. Here the CDR3 reads CASSRSGDRVLGTEAFF. The CDR3 bases are TGTGCCAGCAGCCGCAGTGGGGACAGGGTCCTGGGAACTGAAGCTTTCTTT.

In regard to this clone: Germline and junction disagree at one end, which may indicate a read error. The chain employs TRBV7-7 and TRBJ2-7; tentative D call: TRBD1 (5 bases). Germline loops: CDR1 SSHAT, CDR2 FNYEAQ (reference sequence). The CDR3 contains 13 residues. CDR3 sequence: CASSLDSSYEQYF. DNA of the CDR3: TGTGCTAGCAGCTTAGACAGCTCCTACGAGCAGTACTTC.

V and J are TRBV28 and TRBJ2-7; 8 nucleotides agree with TRBD1. From germline, CDR1 is MDHEN and CDR2 SYDVKM. The CDR3 consists of 14 residues. J gave up 3 bases and V 6 bases, and 7 bases lay outside the gene matches. The CDR3 spells CASRGQGTFYEQYF. The CDR3, as DNA: TGTGCCAGCAGAGGACAGGGAACCTTCTACGAGCAGTACTTC.

V usage is TRBV7-9 and J usage is TRBJ1-5; 8 bases line up with TRBD1. In germline, CDR1 is SEHNR, CDR2 FQNEAQ (reference sequence). This CDR3 is 17 amino acids long. V trimming: 4 bases; J trimming: 2 bases; junction bases outside the gene matches: 10. The CDR3 spells CASSWTAGGEGNQPQHF. CDR3 nucleotides: TGTGCCAGCAGCTGGACAGCAGGGGGCGAGGGCAATCAGCCCCAGCATTTT.

This sequence joins TRBV27 and TRBJ2-3, with 11 bases lining up with TRBD2. Germline CDR1 and CDR2: MNHEY and SMNVEV (reference sequence). Trimming at V came to 3 bases and at J to 4 bases, leaving 9 bases not matched to a gene. This CDR3 comprises 17 residues. The CDR3 DNA reads TGTGCCAGCAGTTTGGGTAGCGGGAGGGTCTCGGCAGATACGCAGTATTTT. Translated, it gives CASSLGSGRVSADTQYF.

V usage is TRBV4-1 and J usage is TRBJ2-1; the D gene is possibly TRBD2 (6 bases). Trimming left V 3 bases short and J 6 bases short, with 15 bases between. Looked up from germline, CDR1 is MGHRA and CDR2 is YSYEKL. The CDR3 runs to 15 residues. CDR3 in DNA: TGCGCCAGCAGCCACGGACGGAGCGGGCCCAATGAGCAGTTCTTC. Protein product: CASSHGRSGPNEQFF.

The chain recombines TRBV7-3 with TRBJ1-2; D is unclear. Germline CDR1 and CDR2: SGHTA and FQGTGA. This CDR3 contains 14 residues. V was cut by 3 bases and J by 0 bases, with 8 bases left in between. The chain's CDR3 is CASSLGTTNYGYTF. Here the CDR3 DNA reads TGTGCCAGCAGCTTGGGCACGACTAACTATGGCTACACCTTC.

The chain joins TRBV29-1 to TRBJ1-1; 9 positions agree with TRBD1. The CDR3 loop spans 11 amino acids. The germline CDR1 and CDR2 sequences are SQVTM and ANQGSEA. V trimming: 7 bases; J trimming: 7 bases; junction bases outside the gene matches: 4. Here the CDR3 reads CSATGGGEAFF. The DNA of the CDR3 is TGCAGCGCTACAGGGGGCGGTGAAGCTTTCTTT.

The chain couples TRBV5-4 to TRBJ2-7, with D perhaps matching TRBD2 (6 bases). V was cut by 3 bases and J by 2 bases, with 12 bases left in between. CDR1 is SGHNT, CDR2 YYREEE, per germline (reference sequence). There are 14 residues in the CDR3. CDR3 nucleotides: TGTGCCAGCAGCTCCCGGGACTCCGCCTACGAGCAGTACTTC. As protein: CASSSRDSAYEQYF.

The chain carries TRBV19 and TRBJ1-5, with a possible D match to TRBD1 (5 bases). The CDR3 runs 14 residues. V was pared by 7 bases and J by 0 bases, with 10 bases between. The germline gives CDR1 LNHDA, CDR2 SQIVND (reference sequence). CDR3 nucleotide sequence: TGTGCCAGTACCCGACAGCTTAGCAATCAGCCCCAGCATTTT. Its translation: CASTRQLSNQPQHF.

V usage is TRBV9 and J usage is TRBJ2-7; D is uncertain. Germline V lookup: CDR1 SGDLS, CDR2 YYNGEE. The V end lost 0 bases, the J end lost 3 bases, and 10 bases lay between the germline ends. The CDR3 is made up of 14 amino acids. Here the CDR3 DNA reads TGTGCCAGCAGCGTAGGTGGAGATCACTACGAGCAGTACTTC. It is translated as CASSVGGDHYEQYF.

CDR3 loop: CASGPDSSSYNEQFF. As DNA, the CDR3 is TGCGCCAGCGGCCCAGACTCCAGCTCCTACAATGAGCAGTTCTTC. The chain couples TRBV5-1 to TRBJ2-1; D gene unclear. Trimming took 7 bases from V and 0 from J, leaving 14 bases between them. CDR3 size: 15 residues. Germline V gene data show CDR1 as SGHRS and CDR2 as YFSETQ.